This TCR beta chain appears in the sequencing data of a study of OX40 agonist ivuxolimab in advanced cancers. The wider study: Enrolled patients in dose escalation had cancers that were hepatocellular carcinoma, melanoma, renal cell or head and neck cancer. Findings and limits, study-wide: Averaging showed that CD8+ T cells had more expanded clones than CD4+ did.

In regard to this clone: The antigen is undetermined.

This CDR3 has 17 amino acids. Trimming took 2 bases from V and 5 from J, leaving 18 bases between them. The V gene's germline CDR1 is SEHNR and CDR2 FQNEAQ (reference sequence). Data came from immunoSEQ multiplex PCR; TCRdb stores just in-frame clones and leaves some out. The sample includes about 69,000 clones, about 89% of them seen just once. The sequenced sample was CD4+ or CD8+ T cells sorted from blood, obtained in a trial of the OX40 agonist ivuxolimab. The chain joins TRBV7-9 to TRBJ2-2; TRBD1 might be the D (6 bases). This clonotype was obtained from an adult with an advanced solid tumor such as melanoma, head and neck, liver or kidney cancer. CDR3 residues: CASSLWQGRYGTGELFF. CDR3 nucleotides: TGTGCCAGCAGCTTATGGCAGGGGCGGTATGGAACCGGGGAGCTGTTTTTT.